This T cell receptor (beta chain) came from a study of T cell repertoires in cytomegalovirus infection. Study details: Selection of CMV epitopes for the study included recently identified HLA-C-restricted and well-studied HLA-B-restricted ones. TCR beta signatures that were public indicated CMV infection and matching HLA type.

Worth noting for this clonotype: Antigen: not known.

CDR1 is SGHVS and CDR2 is FQNEAQ in the germline V gene. Trimming stripped 5 bases from V and 10 bases from J, with 14 bases between. The length of the CDR3 is 12 residues. Study observations and caveats: People with CMV and the relevant HLA were identified by cumulative public TCR beta family frequency. Predominance within the ex vivo response was attributable to HLA-C-restricted CMV-specific TCR beta clonotypes.

TCRdb re-called the reads with MiXCR, one entry per CDR3 protein. Altogether about 400,000 distinct CDR3 sequences are present, approximately 35% being singletons, with the ten largest covering less than 15%. The source of this sequence is a human donor in good health (CMV status not recorded). Some clones in this sample may be carry-over from other donors' samples. V usage is TRBV7-8 and J usage is TRBJ1-2, with D hard to call. Sequences were derived from cultured PBMCs, sampled from culture after CMV antigen stimulation. The CDR3 protein is CASSGWTDYYTF. CDR3 nucleotides: TGTGCCAGCAGCGGATGGACGGATTACTACACCTTC.